These 8 T cell receptor beta chains came from one sample sequenced in a study of patients and donors after allogeneic stem cell transplantation. MiXCR, applied by TCRdb to the RT-PCR reads, yields one record per CDR3 protein. Here the sample spans about 110,000 distinct CDR3 sequences, about a third being singletons. Sequenced material: blood, either unsorted or a sorted T cell fraction (not recorded which). The receptors were gathered from a human donor who was either an allogeneic HSCT recipient or a stem cell or donor lymphocyte infusion donor (not recorded which). It is not recorded whose cells these are; they may come from a transplant donor.

The chain combines TRBV18 with TRBJ2-7, with a possible D match to TRBD1 (6 bases). The CDR3 sequence is 14 residues long. V lost 3 bases, J lost 4 bases, and 13 bases lay in between. The V gene's germline CDR1 is KGHSH and CDR2 LQKENI. This chain's CDR3 is CASSPGRGNYEQYF. Written as DNA, the CDR3 is TGTGCCAGCTCACCGGGCAGGGGTAATTACGAGCAGTACTTC.

The chain is built from TRBV4-2 and TRBJ2-1; D is unresolved. The CDR3 covers 13 residues. Germline V gene sequence: CDR1 LGHNA, CDR2 YNFKEQ. Trimming cost V 0 bases and J 7 bases, with 7 bases left between them. The CDR3 DNA reads as TGTGCCAGCAGCCAAGAGAGCTGGAATGAGCAGTTCTTC. It encodes CASSQESWNEQFF.

The genes are TRBV20-1 and TRBJ2-7, with 7 bases identical to TRBD2. The CDR3 is made up of 12 amino acids. Germline CDR1 is DFQATT and CDR2 is SNEGSKA (reference sequence). After removal of 3 bases from V and 5 bases from J, the junction contained 4 bases not matched to a gene. The CDR3 sequence: CSASGRRDEQYF. CDR3 nucleotide sequence: TGCAGTGCTAGCGGGAGGAGGGACGAGCAGTACTTC.

V is TRBV20-1 and J is TRBJ1-1; D gene ambiguous. The CDR3 is 14 amino acids. V lost 0 bases, J lost 2 bases, and 10 bases lay in between. Germline V gives CDR1 DFQATT, CDR2 SNEGSKA (reference sequence). CDR3 sequence: CSARESSGNTEAFF. CDR3 DNA sequence: TGCAGTGCTAGAGAGTCGTCGGGCAACACTGAAGCTTTCTTT.

V and J are TRBV4-2 and TRBJ2-3; D is uncertain. V was clipped by 3 bases and J by 3 bases, with 4 bases between them. Germline V gives CDR1 LGHNA, CDR2 YNFKEQ. The CDR3 sequence is 12 residues long. The CDR3 sequence is CASSHSTDTQYF. In DNA, the CDR3 is TGTGCCAGCAGCCACAGTACAGATACGCAGTATTTT.

This clonotype was seen a few times. The genes are TRBV20-1 and TRBJ1-1; D may be TRBD1 (6 bases). Germline assignment: CDR1 DFQATT and CDR2 SNEGSKA (reference sequence). V lost 5 bases to trimming and J lost 5 bases, with 18 bases between them. This CDR3 comprises 14 residues. CDR3 sequence reads: CSAPRGGPGTEAFF. The CDR3 DNA reads TGCAGTGCTCCCCGAGGGGGGCCCGGGACTGAAGCTTTCTTT.

The chain links TRBV6-5 to TRBJ1-1; the D is unclear. Germline V gene sequence: CDR1 MNHEY, CDR2 SVGAGI. V was shortened by 5 bases and J by 8 bases, with 18 bases between the two germline ends. The CDR3 loop spans 14 amino acids. The CDR3: CASSPHSEFGEAFF. As DNA, the CDR3 is TGTGCCAGCAGTCCCCACAGTGAATTCGGAGAAGCTTTCTTT.

J is TRBJ1-1 and V is TRBV3-1, with D maybe TRBD1 (6 bases). Germline V gives CDR1 LGHDT, CDR2 YNNKEL (reference sequence). V lost 4 bases, J lost 3 bases, and 12 bases lay in between. The CDR3 is made up of 14 amino acids. CDR3 nucleotides: TGTGCCAGCAGCCCCAGGGGTTTTGACACTGAAGCTTTCTTT. This encodes CASSPRGFDTEAFF.